The 27 T cell receptor beta chains reported below all come from one sample, sequenced in a study of OX40 agonist ivuxolimab in advanced cancers. Assay: immunoSEQ multiplex PCR; the TCRdb copy retains only in-frame clones and omits some. The sample shows under 95,000 clones, roughly 84% of them seen only once. Sequencing used CD4+ or CD8+ T cells sorted from blood, obtained in a trial of the OX40 agonist ivuxolimab. The receptors were sampled from an adult with an advanced solid tumor such as melanoma, head and neck, liver or kidney cancer.

This chain joins TRBV6-5 and TRBJ1-1; 9 bases match TRBD1. The ends lost 5 bases at V and 5 bases at J; junction bases unmatched: 6. The germline gives CDR1 MNHEY, CDR2 SVGAGI. The CDR3 has 14 residues. CDR3 residues: CASSIQGASTEAFF. In nucleotides, the CDR3 is TGTGCCAGCAGTATACAGGGGGCGTCTACTGAAGCTTTCTTT.

The J gene is TRBJ1-2, the V gene TRBV28; TRBD1 agrees at 12 bases. V lost 2 bases and J lost 8; bases outside the gene matches: 12. The CDR3 length is 17 residues. Germline V CDR1 and CDR2: MDHEN, SYDVKM. The CDR3 DNA sequence: TGTGCCAGCAGTTTAATTCCAGGTTCCGGGACAGGGGGCGGCTACACCTTC. It encodes CASSLIPGSGTGGGYTF.

This sequence joins TRBV5-1 and TRBJ1-2; 8 bases map to TRBD1. Germline values: CDR1 SGHRS, CDR2 YFSETQ. The CDR3 length is 15 residues. The junction had 6 bases not matched to a gene; V was cut back by 0 bases and J by 5 bases. CDR3 nucleotide sequence: TGCGCCAGCAGCTTGGCGACCGGGACAGGATATGGCTACACCTTC. This encodes CASSLATGTGYGYTF.

This clone was seen a few times. V gene TRBV5-1 combines with J gene TRBJ2-7; D is perhaps TRBD1 (6 bases). CDR3 length: 14 amino acids. Per the germline V gene, CDR1 is SGHRS and CDR2 is YFSETQ. Trimming left V 4 bases short and J 3 bases short, with 14 bases between. In DNA form, the CDR3 reads TGCGCCAGCAGCGCGGCCGGGACACACTACGAGCAGTACTTC. Protein product: CASSAAGTHYEQYF.

The rearrangement links TRBV28 to TRBJ2-7; 11 positions match TRBD2. The length of the CDR3 is 15 residues. Germline V gives CDR1 MDHEN, CDR2 SYDVKM. Trimming cost V 5 bases and J 2 bases; bases outside gene matches: 5. CDR3 in amino acids: CASSPHSGRAYEQYF. As DNA, the CDR3 is TGTGCCAGCAGTCCCCATAGCGGGAGGGCCTACGAGCAGTACTTC.

CDR3 DNA: TGCGCCAGCAGCTTTACCCCGACTAGCGGAGGGCAAGAGACCCAGTACTTC. It codes for CASSFTPTSGGQETQYF. V is TRBV5-1 and J is TRBJ2-5; TRBD2 agrees at 9 bases. Germline values: CDR1 SGHRS, CDR2 YFSETQ. Unmatched junction bases numbered 10, after V lost 2 bases and J lost 2 bases. CDR3 length equals 17 residues.

The V call is TRBV2, the J call TRBJ2-5, with TRBD1 as a possible D gene (6 bases). The CDR3 spans 14 residues. The germline V gene has CDR1 SNHLY and CDR2 FYNNEI. V was trimmed by 2 bases and J by 6 bases, leaving 13 bases between them. DNA for the CDR3: TGTGCCAGCAGTGAAATACAGGGAAGGCAGACCCAGTACTTC. This translates into CASSEIQGRQTQYF.

The chain is built from TRBV28 and TRBJ2-5, with 7 positions matching TRBD2. The CDR3 is made up of 14 amino acids. J lost 1 base, V lost 2 bases, and 1 base had no gene match. Germline CDR1 is MDHEN and CDR2 is SYDVKM. This chain's CDR3 is CASSLSGIQETQYF. CDR3 coding DNA: TGTGCCAGCAGTTTAAGCGGGATCCAAGAGACCCAGTACTTC.

This clone occurred a few times. The CDR3 loop is CASSKTGFDQPQHF. The CDR3 DNA is TGTGCCAGCAGCAAAACGGGGTTCGATCAGCCCCAGCATTTT. The V call is TRBV21-1, the J call TRBJ1-5. TRBV21-1 is classified as a pseudogene. The CDR3 has 14 residues.

This rearrangement joins TRBV11-2 to TRBJ1-1, with D perhaps matching TRBD1 (5 bases). The CDR3 contains 15 residues. In germline, CDR1 is SGHAT, CDR2 FQNNGV. V was cut by 4 bases and J by 1 base, with 13 bases left in between. In nucleotides, the CDR3 is TGTGCCAGCAGCTATTCCGGGACGGAGAACACTGAAGCTTTCTTT. Translating gives CASSYSGTENTEAFF. The full variable domain, its missing parts supplied by reference TRBV11-2 and TRBJ1-1, is EAGVAQSPRYKIIEKRQSVAFWCNPISGHATLYWYQQILGQGPKLLIQFQNNGVVDDSQLPKDRFSAERLKGVDSTLKIQPAKLEDSAVYLCASSYSGTENTEAFFGQGTRLTVV.

J is TRBJ1-6 and V is TRBV11-2; no definite D call. V lost 3 bases and J 9 bases, leaving 15 bases between the germline ends. This CDR3 comprises 15 residues. From germline, CDR1 is SGHAT and CDR2 FQNNGV. DNA of the CDR3: TGTGCCAGCAGCTTTGGCCTCGTAGGAGGTTCACCCCTCCACTTT. Translation gives CASSFGLVGGSPLHF.

This chain's CDR3 is CSVAQLRLAQSSYEQYF. The CDR3 DNA sequence: TGCAGCGTTGCCCAATTGCGGCTAGCCCAAAGCTCCTACGAGCAGTACTTC. The gene calls are TRBV29-1 and TRBJ2-7; D is perhaps TRBD2 (5 bases). Germline V gene sequence: CDR1 SQVTM, CDR2 ANQGSEA. The CDR3 covers 17 residues. Trimming removed 4 bases at V and 0 bases at J, with 22 bases between.

DNA for the CDR3: TGCAGCGGCATACGGACAGTGAACACTGAAGCTTTCTTT. Its protein product is CSGIRTVNTEAFF. V gene TRBV29-1 combines with J gene TRBJ1-1; D might be TRBD1 (6 bases). Germline V lookup: CDR1 SQVTM, CDR2 ANQGSEA. This CDR3 spans 13 amino acids. Trimming took 7 bases from V and 0 from J, leaving 12 bases between them.

The gene calls are TRBV14 and TRBJ2-1; tentatively, D is TRBD1 (5 bases). Germline values: CDR1 SGHDN, CDR2 FVKESK. There are 15 residues in the CDR3. V was pared by 2 bases and J by 6 bases, with 14 bases between. The CDR3 DNA sequence: TGTGCCAGCAGCCAACAACTCCAGGGAATCAATGAGCAGTTCTTC. This encodes CASSQQLQGINEQFF. Variable domain in full (rest from reference TRBV14 and TRBJ2-1): EAGVTQFPSHSVIEKGQTVTLRCDPISGHDNLYWYRRVMGKEIKFLLHFVKESKQDESGMPNNRFLAERTGGTYSTLKVQPAELEDSGVYFCASSQQLQGINEQFFGPGTRLTVL.

This clone was counted a single time. The V call is TRBV11-3, the J call TRBJ2-7; D might be TRBD2 (6 bases). V was pared by 6 bases and J by 3 bases, with 15 bases between. Germline-derived CDR1 and CDR2 are SGHNT and YENEEA. The CDR3 is 14 amino acids. The CDR3 coding sequence is TGTGCCAGCAGTCACGAGGGCGGGAACTACGAGCAGTACTTC. The encoded protein is CASSHEGGNYEQYF. The entire variable domain, with the rest obtained from reference TRBV11-3 and TRBJ2-7, is as follows: EAGVVQSPRYKIIEKKQPVAFWCNPISGHNTLYWYLQNLGQGPELLIRYENEEAVDDSQLPKDRFSAERLKGVDSTLKIQPAELGDSAVYLCASSHEGGNYEQYFGPGTRLTVT.

The chain carries TRBV6-1 and TRBJ1-3, with TRBD1 matching 9 bases. With V trimmed by 10 bases and J by 1 base, 5 bases remained unmatched. Germline CDR1 MNHNS, CDR2 SASEGT. The CDR3 consists of 14 residues. The CDR3 DNA sequence: TGTGCCACCAACAGGGGGCGATCTGGAAACACCATATATTTT. It is translated as CATNRGRSGNTIYF.

V and J are TRBV28 and TRBJ2-5, with D perhaps TRBD1 (5 bases). The tail of the sequence fits TRBJ2-7 better, so the J call may be wrong. Germline-derived CDR1 and CDR2 are MDHEN and SYDVKM. The CDR3 is 12 residues long. As DNA, the CDR3 is TGTGCCAGCAGTTTATCAGGGTACGAGCAGTACTTC. Translation gives CASSLSGYEQYF.

This chain joins TRBV5-6 and TRBJ1-1; no definite D call. V was pared by 1 base and J by 5 bases, with 9 bases between. The CDR3 totals 13 residues. Looked up from germline, CDR1 is SGHDT and CDR2 is YYEEEE. The CDR3 DNA reads as TGTGCCAGCAGCTTGCGGAGAGGGACTGAAGCTTTCTTT. Translated, it gives CASSLRRGTEAFF.

The CDR3 here is CASSPFEGEGTGELFF. The CDR3 bases are TGTGCCAGCAGCCCCTTTGAGGGAGAAGGAACCGGGGAGCTGTTTTTT. The rearrangement uses TRBV7-9 and TRBJ2-2; weak D call: TRBD2 (5 bases). The germline CDR1 and CDR2 sequences are SEHNR and FQNEAQ (reference sequence). Trimming removed 5 bases at V and 5 bases at J, with 18 bases between. The CDR3 length is 16 residues.

This chain links TRBV6-5 with TRBJ2-7; a possible D gene is TRBD1 (6 bases). Trimming cost V 4 bases and J 2 bases, with 12 bases left between them. CDR1 is MNHEY and CDR2 is SVGAGI in the germline V gene. The CDR3 sequence is 14 residues long. The CDR3 bases are TGTGCCAGCAGTTCAACGGGACAAACCTACGAGCAGTACTTC. Its protein product is CASSSTGQTYEQYF.

The J gene is TRBJ2-7, the V gene TRBV6-1, with 12 positions matching TRBD2. CDR3 length: 15 residues. From germline, CDR1 is MNHNS and CDR2 SASEGT. Germline trimming cut 6 bases from V and 1 base from J; bases unmatched to any gene: 4. CDR3 sequence reads: CASRRTSGDSYEQYF. The CDR3 DNA reads as TGTGCCAGCAGGCGGACTAGCGGGGATTCCTACGAGCAGTACTTC.

V and J are TRBV4-2 and TRBJ2-2; 14 bases align to TRBD2. This CDR3 is 20 amino acids long. Germline assignment: CDR1 LGHNA and CDR2 YNFKEQ. V dropped 1 base and J dropped 4; count of bases not matched to a gene: 11. CDR3 in amino acids: CASSQGTGTSGSWSTGELFF. The DNA of the CDR3 is TGTGCCAGCAGCCAAGGTACCGGGACTAGCGGGAGTTGGAGCACCGGGGAGCTGTTTTTT.

The rearrangement joins TRBV6-5 to TRBJ2-1; 7 nucleotides line up with TRBD2. Germline-derived CDR1 and CDR2 are MNHEY and SVGAGI. Germline trimming cut 0 bases from V and 3 bases from J; bases unmatched to any gene: 2. The CDR3 consists of 15 residues. CDR3 sequence: CASSYSGGSYNEQFF. CDR3 DNA: TGTGCCAGCAGTTACTCTGGCGGGAGCTACAATGAGCAGTTCTTC.

This clone has more than one count but fewer than ten. The gene calls are TRBV28 and TRBJ2-5, with D possibly matching TRBD2 (5 bases). V was cut by 6 bases and J by 3 bases, with 20 bases left in between. This CDR3 spans 16 amino acids. Per the germline V gene, CDR1 is MDHEN and CDR2 is SYDVKM. The CDR3: CASRTPAGNEKETQYF. The CDR3 coding sequence is TGTGCCAGCAGAACTCCGGCGGGTAATGAAAAAGAGACCCAGTACTTC.

The rearrangement uses TRBV28 and TRBJ2-5, with D possibly being TRBD2 (5 bases). The assigned J gene may be wrong: the sequence end matches TRBJ2-7 better. The CDR3 runs 14 residues. Germline loops: CDR1 MDHEN, CDR2 SYDVKM. The CDR3 spells CASSPLGLTYEQYF. CDR3 sequence (DNA): TGTGCCAGCAGTCCCCTCGGACTGACCTACGAGCAGTACTTC.

A single count supports this clone. The chain links TRBV2 to TRBJ1-1, with TRBD1 matching 9 bases. With V trimmed by 8 bases and J by 5 bases, 6 bases remained unmatched. The CDR3 is made up of 13 amino acids. Germline CDR1 reads SNHLY; CDR2 reads FYNNEI. For the CDR3, the DNA is TGTGCCAGCGGACGGGACAGGGATACTGAAGCTTTCTTT. This sequence encodes CASGRDRDTEAFF.

The chain couples TRBV10-3 to TRBJ2-5; D perhaps matches TRBD1 (6 bases). The last part of the DNA fits TRBJ2-7 better; the J call may be wrong. Germline CDR1 ENHRY, CDR2 SYGVKD. The CDR3 spans 15 residues. The chain's CDR3 is CAISDPPTGHYEQYF. CDR3 coding DNA: TGTGCCATCAGTGACCCCCCGACAGGCCATTACGAGCAGTACTTC.